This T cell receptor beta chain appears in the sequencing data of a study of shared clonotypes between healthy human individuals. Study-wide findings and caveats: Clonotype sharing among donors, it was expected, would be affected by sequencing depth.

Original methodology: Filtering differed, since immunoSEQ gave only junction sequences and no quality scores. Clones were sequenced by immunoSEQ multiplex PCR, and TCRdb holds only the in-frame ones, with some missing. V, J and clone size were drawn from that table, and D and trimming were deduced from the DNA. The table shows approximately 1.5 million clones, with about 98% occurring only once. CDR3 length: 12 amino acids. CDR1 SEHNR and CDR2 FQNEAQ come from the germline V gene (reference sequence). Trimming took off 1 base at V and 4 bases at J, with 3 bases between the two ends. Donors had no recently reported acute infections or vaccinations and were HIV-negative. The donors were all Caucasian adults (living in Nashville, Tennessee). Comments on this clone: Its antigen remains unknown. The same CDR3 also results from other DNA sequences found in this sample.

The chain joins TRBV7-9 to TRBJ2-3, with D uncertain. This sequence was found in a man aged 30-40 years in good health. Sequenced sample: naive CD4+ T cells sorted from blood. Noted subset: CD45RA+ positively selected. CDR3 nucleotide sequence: TGTGCCAGCAGCTTAGTACCAGATACGCAGTATTTT. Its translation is CASSLVPDTQYF.